This T cell receptor beta chain was captured in a study of shared clonotypes between healthy human individuals. V trimming: 5 bases; J trimming: 6 bases; junction bases outside the gene matches: 5. The germline V gene encodes CDR1 SGHTA and CDR2 FQGNSA. The CDR3 has 13 amino acids. The protocol was immunoSEQ multiplex PCR, while the TCRdb copy is restricted to in-frame clones and leaves out a portion. The sample includes 2,500,000 or so clones, more than 80% of them seen just once. Specimen: naive CD4+ T cells sorted from blood. The subset was: CD45RA+ positively selected. This chain joins TRBV7-2 and TRBJ2-5, with 8 bases lining up with TRBD1. The TCR originated in a man in his late teens or twenties in good health. CDR3 sequence: CASSIRDRQTQYF. The CDR3 DNA is TGTGCCAGCAGCATACGGGACAGGCAGACCCAGTACTTC.